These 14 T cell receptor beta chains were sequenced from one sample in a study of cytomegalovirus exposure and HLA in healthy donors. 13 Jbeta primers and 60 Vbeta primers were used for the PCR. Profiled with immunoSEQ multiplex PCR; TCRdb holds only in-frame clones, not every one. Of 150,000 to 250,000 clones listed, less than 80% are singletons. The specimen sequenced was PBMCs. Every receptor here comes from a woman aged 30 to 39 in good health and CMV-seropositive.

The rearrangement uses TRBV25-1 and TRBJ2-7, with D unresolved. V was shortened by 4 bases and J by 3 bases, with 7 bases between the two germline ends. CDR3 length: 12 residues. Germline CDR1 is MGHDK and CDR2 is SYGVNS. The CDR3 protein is CASSGAIYEQYF. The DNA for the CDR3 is TGTGCCAGCAGTGGGGCGATCTACGAGCAGTACTTC.

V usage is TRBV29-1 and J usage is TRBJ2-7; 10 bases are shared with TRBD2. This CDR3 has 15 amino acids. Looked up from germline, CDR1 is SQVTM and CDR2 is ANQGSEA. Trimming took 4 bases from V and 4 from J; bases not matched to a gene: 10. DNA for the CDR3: TGCAGCGTTGCCGAACTGGCTAGCGGGAGATACGAGCAGTACTTC. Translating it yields CSVAELASGRYEQYF.

The CDR3 region is CASSQDNGNTIYF. The CDR3 nucleotides are TGTGCCAGCAGCCAAGATAACGGGAACACCATATATTTT. The V call is TRBV4-2, the J call TRBJ1-3; D is ambiguous. V lost 0 bases and J lost 7, with 7 bases in between. This CDR3 is built from 13 residues. Per germline, CDR1 LGHNA and CDR2 YNFKEQ.

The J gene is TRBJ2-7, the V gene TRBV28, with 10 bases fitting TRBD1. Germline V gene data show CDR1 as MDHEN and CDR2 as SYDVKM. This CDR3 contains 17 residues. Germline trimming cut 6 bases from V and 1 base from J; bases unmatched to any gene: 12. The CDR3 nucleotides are TGTGCCAGCAGATCTGTGGGGGCGGGACAGGGGTCCTACGAGCAGTACTTC. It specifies CASRSVGAGQGSYEQYF.

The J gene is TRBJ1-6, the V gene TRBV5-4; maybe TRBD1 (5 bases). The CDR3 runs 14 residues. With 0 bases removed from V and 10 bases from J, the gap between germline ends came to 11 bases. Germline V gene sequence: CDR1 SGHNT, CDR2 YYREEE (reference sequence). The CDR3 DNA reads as TGTGCCAGCAGCTTGGTATGGGGCGGATCACCCCTCCACTTT. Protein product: CASSLVWGGSPLHF.

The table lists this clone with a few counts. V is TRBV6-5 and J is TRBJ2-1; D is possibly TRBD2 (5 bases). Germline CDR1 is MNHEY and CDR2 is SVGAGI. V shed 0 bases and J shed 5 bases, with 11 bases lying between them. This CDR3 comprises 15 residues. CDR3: CASSYSVAGNNEQFF. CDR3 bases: TGTGCCAGCAGTTACTCGGTGGCGGGTAACAATGAGCAGTTCTTC.

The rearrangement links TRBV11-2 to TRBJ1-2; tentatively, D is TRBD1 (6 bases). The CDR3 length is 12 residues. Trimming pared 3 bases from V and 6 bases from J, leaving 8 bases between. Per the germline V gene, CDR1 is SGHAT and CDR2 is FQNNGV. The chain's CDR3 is CASSFAGDGYTF. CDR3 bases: TGTGCCAGCAGCTTTGCAGGGGATGGCTACACCTTC. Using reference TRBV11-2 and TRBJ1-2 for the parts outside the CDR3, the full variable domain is EAGVAQSPRYKIIEKRQSVAFWCNPISGHATLYWYQQILGQGPKLLIQFQNNGVVDDSQLPKDRFSAERLKGVDSTLKIQPAKLEDSAVYLCASSFAGDGYTFGSGTRLTVV.

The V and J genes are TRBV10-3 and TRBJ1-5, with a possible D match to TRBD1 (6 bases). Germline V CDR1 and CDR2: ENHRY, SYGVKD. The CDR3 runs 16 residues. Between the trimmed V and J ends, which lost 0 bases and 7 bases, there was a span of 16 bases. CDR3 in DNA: TGTGCCATCAGTGAGTCGGGGGGGCAGGGAGGGCAGCCCCAGCATTTT. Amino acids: CAISESGGQGGQPQHF.

CDR3 nucleotide sequence: TGCGCCAGCAGCCAAGCCGGTTTGACCTACGAGCAGTACTTC. It yields the protein CASSQAGLTYEQYF. J is TRBJ2-7 and V is TRBV4-3; D gene uncertain. V lost 1 base to trimming and J lost 2 bases, with 9 bases between them. The CDR3 contains 14 residues. Germline lookup yields CDR1 LGHNA and CDR2 YSLEER.

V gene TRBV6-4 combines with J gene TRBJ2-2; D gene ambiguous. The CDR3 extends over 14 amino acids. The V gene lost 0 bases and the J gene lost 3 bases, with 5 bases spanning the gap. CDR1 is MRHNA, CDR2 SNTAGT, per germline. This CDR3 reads CASSDSADTGELFF. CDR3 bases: TGTGCCAGCAGTGACTCCGCAGACACCGGGGAGCTGTTTTTT.

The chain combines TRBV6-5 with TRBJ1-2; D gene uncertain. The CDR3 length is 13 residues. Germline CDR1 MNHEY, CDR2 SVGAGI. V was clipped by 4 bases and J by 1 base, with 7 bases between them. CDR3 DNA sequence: TGTGCCAGCAGTTCGGGTTATAACTATGGCTACACCTTC. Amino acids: CASSSGYNYGYTF.

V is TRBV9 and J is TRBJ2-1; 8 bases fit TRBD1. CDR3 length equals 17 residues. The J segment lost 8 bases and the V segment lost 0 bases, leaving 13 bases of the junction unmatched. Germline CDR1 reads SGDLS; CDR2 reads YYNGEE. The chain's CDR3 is CASSVAPAGGSIYEQFF. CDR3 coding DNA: TGTGCCAGCAGCGTAGCTCCCGCAGGGGGCTCTATTTATGAGCAGTTCTTC.

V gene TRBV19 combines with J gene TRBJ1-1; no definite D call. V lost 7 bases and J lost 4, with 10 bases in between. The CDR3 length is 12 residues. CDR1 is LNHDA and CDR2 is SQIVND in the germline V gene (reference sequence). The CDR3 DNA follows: TGTGCCAGTACTTTTGGAGGCACTGAAGCTTTCTTT. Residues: CASTFGGTEAFF.

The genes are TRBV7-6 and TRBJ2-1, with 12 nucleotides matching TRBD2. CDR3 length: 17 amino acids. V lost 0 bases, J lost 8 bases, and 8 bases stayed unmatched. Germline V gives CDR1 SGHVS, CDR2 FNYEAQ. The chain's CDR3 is CASSLADGLAGRDEQFF. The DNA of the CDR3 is TGTGCCAGCAGCTTAGCGGACGGACTAGCGGGAAGGGATGAGCAGTTCTTC.